This is a list of T cell receptor beta chains from one sample in a study of cytomegalovirus exposure and HLA in healthy donors. Generated by immunoSEQ multiplex PCR, the TCRdb table keeps only in-frame clones and is missing some. Of roughly 100,000 clones in the sample, roughly 75% were seen once. The sequenced sample was PBMCs. Receptors were obtained from a woman between 40 and 55 years old in good health and CMV-seronegative. Both conserved end residues are part of each CDR3. Size values are once, few and many counts, or a class for expanded clones, and some rows have none.

V gene: TRBV5-1; clone size: .; CDR3 protein: CASSLGGGRGTGELFF
V gene: TRBV13; clone size: few; CDR3 protein: CASSLARHRTNEKLFF
V gene: TRBV7-9; clone size: .; CDR3 protein: CASSLGSGRAADTQYF
V gene: TRBV5-5; clone size: .; CDR3 protein: CASSLGTSGVILYEQYF
V gene: TRBV27; clone size: .; CDR3 protein: CASTPDRGNNEQFF
V gene: TRBV10-3; clone size: few; CDR3 protein: CAISETGPEAFF
V gene: TRBV5-1; clone size: once; CDR3 protein: CASSLGSGGLSNYGYTF
V gene: TRBV19; clone size: .; CDR3 protein: CASSMSQGFGGELFF
V gene: TRBV28; clone size: .; CDR3 protein: CASSPPTKGEQYF
V gene: TRBV9; clone size: .; CDR3 protein: CASSAGQRETQYF
V gene: TRBV27; clone size: .; CDR3 protein: CASMGLAAEQFF
V gene: TRBV28; clone size: .; CDR3 protein: CASSLLAGDGEQYF
V gene: TRBV6-6; clone size: .; CDR3 protein: CASSPRDSLYTQYF
V gene: TRBV4-3; clone size: .; CDR3 protein: CASREQGGHGYTF
V gene: TRBV4-3; clone size: .; CDR3 protein: CASSQSDRLTGELFF
V gene: TRBV7-9; clone size: .; CDR3 protein: CASSSGGLAGIYEQYF
V gene: TRBV4-3; clone size: .; CDR3 protein: CASSPQRTSGRARRWDTQYF
V gene: TRBV28; clone size: .; CDR3 protein: CAAQMNTEAFF